The rows below give T cell receptor beta chains drawn from one sample of a study of lymphopenia after photon versus proton radiotherapy. TCRdb's copy holds only in-frame clones and misses some; the assay was immunoSEQ multiplex PCR. The sample has about 40,000 clones, around 84% seen once; the top ten hold 9% to 12%. This specimen was peripheral blood, taken from a patient treated with proton-based radiotherapy. These receptors all come from a woman aged 65 to 85 with pancreatic cancer. Some clones in this sample may be carry-over from other donors' samples. Each CDR3 is given with its conserved first and last residue. Fields, in order: clone size, V gene, D gene, J gene, CDR3 protein, CDR3 DNA. D genes are given only for firm matches. Not every row has a clone size; where given, it reads once, few, many or a size class.

size: once
V: TRBV28
D: NA
J: TRBJ1-2
CDR3: CASSLGQGYGYTF
DNA: TGTGCCAGCAGTTTAGGTCAGGGATATGGCTACACCTTC

size: NA
V: TRBV2
D: NA
J: TRBJ2-2
CDR3: CASSVTFPGDKNTGELFF
DNA: TGTGCCAGCAGTGTGACCTTCCCAGGGGATAAGAACACCGGGGAGCTGTTTTTT

size: NA
V: TRBV7-2
D: TRBD2
J: TRBJ2-5
CDR3: CASSERAGKAQETQYF
DNA: TGTGCCAGCAGCGAGCGAGCGGGAAAGGCGCAAGAGACCCAGTACTTC

size: NA
V: TRBV2
D: NA
J: TRBJ1-3
CDR3: CASTKESSGNTIYF
DNA: TGTGCCAGCACGAAGGAGAGCTCTGGAAACACCATATATTTT

size: NA
V: TRBV7-9
D: NA
J: TRBJ2-7
CDR3: CASSRDTRSYEQYF
DNA: TGTGCCAGCAGCCGGGACACCCGCTCCTACGAGCAGTACTTC

size: once
V: TRBV5-1
D: TRBD1
J: TRBJ2-4
CDR3: CASSGTGVSKNIQYF
DNA: TGCGCCAGCAGCGGAACAGGGGTTAGCAAAAACATTCAGTACTTC

size: NA
V: TRBV6-1
D: NA
J: TRBJ2-5
CDR3: CASSEVKGVETQYF
DNA: TGTGCCAGCAGTGAGGTTAAAGGGGTAGAGACCCAGTACTTC

size: NA
V: TRBV5-4
D: TRBD2
J: TRBJ2-3
CDR3: CASSGTSGKDTQYF
DNA: TGTGCCAGCAGCGGGACTAGCGGGAAAGATACGCAGTATTTT

size: NA
V: TRBV5-1
D: NA
J: TRBJ2-7
CDR3: CASSSKGNRYEQYF
DNA: TGCGCCAGCAGCTCGAAGGGGAACAGATACGAGCAGTACTTC

size: NA
V: TRBV15
D: NA
J: TRBJ2-7
CDR3: CATSRDVSDSYEQYF
DNA: TGTGCCACCAGCAGAGATGTCAGCGACTCCTACGAGCAGTACTTC

size: NA
V: TRBV28
D: NA
J: TRBJ1-3
CDR3: CASSPPGRTSGNTIYF
DNA: TGTGCCAGCAGTCCCCCGGGACGGACCTCTGGAAACACCATATATTTT

size: NA
V: TRBV5-6
D: TRBD2
J: TRBJ2-1
CDR3: CASSLRGLAGNNEQFF
DNA: TGTGCCAGCAGCTTGAGGGGGCTAGCGGGGAACAATGAGCAGTTCTTC

size: NA
V: TRBV30
D: NA
J: TRBJ2-1
CDR3: CAWSYGASAYNEQFF
DNA: TGTGCCTGGAGTTATGGGGCTAGCGCCTACAATGAGCAGTTCTTC

size: NA
V: TRBV7-9
D: NA
J: TRBJ2-6
CDR3: CASSLVGANVLTF
DNA: TGTGCCAGCAGCTTAGTCGGGGCCAACGTCCTGACTTTC

size: NA
V: TRBV27
D: TRBD1
J: TRBJ1-1
CDR3: CASSKYGQGARVNTEAFF
DNA: TGTGCCAGCAGTAAATATGGACAGGGTGCTAGGGTGAACACTGAAGCTTTCTTT

size: NA
V: TRBV2
D: TRBD1
J: TRBJ1-5
CDR3: CASGGQGNQPQHF
DNA: TGTGCCAGCGGCGGACAGGGGAATCAGCCCCAGCATTTT

size: NA
V: TRBV9
D: NA
J: TRBJ2-1
CDR3: CASSVAGNSYNEQFF
DNA: TGTGCCAGCAGCGTAGCGGGGAACTCCTACAATGAGCAGTTCTTC

size: once
V: TRBV11-2
D: TRBD2
J: TRBJ2-5
CDR3: CASSRSGGQETQYF
DNA: TGTGCCAGCAGCCGTAGCGGGGGCCAAGAGACCCAGTACTTC

size: NA
V: TRBV7-8
D: TRBD2
J: TRBJ2-7
CDR3: CASSLPGTSGSYEQYF
DNA: TGTGCCAGCAGCTTACCCGGGACTAGCGGATCCTACGAGCAGTACTTC

size: NA
V: TRBV7-2
D: NA
J: TRBJ2-1
CDR3: CASSLNSGPNEQFF
DNA: TGTGCCAGCAGCCTCAATTCGGGGCCGAATGAGCAGTTCTTC

size: NA
V: TRBV18
D: NA
J: TRBJ2-7
CDR3: CASSPSGSYEQYF
DNA: TGTGCCAGCTCACCAAGCGGGTCCTACGAGCAGTACTTC

size: NA
V: TRBV7-3
D: TRBD2
J: TRBJ2-5
CDR3: CASSPQAGGFQETQYF
DNA: TGTGCCAGCAGCCCTCAAGCGGGAGGGTTTCAAGAGACCCAGTACTTC

size: NA
V: TRBV7-2
D: TRBD2
J: TRBJ2-1
CDR3: CASSFGLAGHNEQFF
DNA: TGTGCCAGCAGCTTCGGGCTAGCGGGCCACAATGAGCAGTTCTTC

size: NA
V: TRBV11-1
D: TRBD2
J: TRBJ2-1
CDR3: CASSLRTSGRIEQFF
DNA: TGTGCCAGCAGCTTAAGGACTAGCGGGAGAATAGAGCAGTTCTTC

size: NA
V: TRBV7-2
D: NA
J: TRBJ2-7
CDR3: CASSLDRRTLEISYEQYF
DNA: TGTGCCAGCAGCTTAGACCGTCGGACTCTCGAAATCTCCTACGAGCAGTACTTC